The 27 T cell receptor beta chains presented below share a single source sample, sequenced in a study of T cell repertoires in cytomegalovirus infection. TCRdb reanalysed the reads using MiXCR and keeps one entry per CDR3 protein. The data contain around 130,000 distinct CDR3 sequences, approximately 8.8% of them singletons. Sample: PBMCs. These receptors all come from a human donor in good health (CMV status not recorded). Some clones in this sample may be carry-over from other donors' samples.

In the case of this clonotype: A much bigger clone sits one base away, suggesting this may be a read error. This CDR3 is missing its conserved last phenylalanine or tryptophan, likely due to a read error. Here the CDR3 DNA reads TGTGCCAGCTTTGACGGTAGCTCCTACGAGCAGTACTTA. Translated, it gives CASFDGSSYEQYL. The J gene is TRBJ2-7, the V gene TRBV28; D not certain. V was clipped by 8 bases and J by 0 bases, with 11 bases between them. From germline, CDR1 is MDHEN and CDR2 SYDVKM. The CDR3 spans 13 residues.

This clonotype showed up just a few times. This sequence joins TRBV15 and TRBJ1-6; TRBD1 matches at 7 bases. Germline V lookup: CDR1 LNHNV, CDR2 YYDKDF (reference sequence). The CDR3 is 16 residues long. Unmatched junction bases numbered 9, after V lost 3 bases and J lost 7 bases. The CDR3 coding sequence is TGTGCCACCAGCAGGGTGACAGGGAGGACCAATTCACCCCTCCACTTT. It yields the protein CATSRVTGRTNSPLHF.

This clonotype showed up just a few times. The rearrangement uses TRBV20-1 and TRBJ1-1, with TRBD1 matching 9 bases. Losses at the gene ends were 0 bases for V and 6 bases for J; bases not matched to a gene: 5. CDR1 DFQATT and CDR2 SNEGSKA come from the germline V gene (reference sequence). The CDR3 is 14 residues long. The CDR3 sequence is CSARDPGQGSEAFF. The CDR3 bases are TGCAGTGCTAGAGACCCGGGACAGGGCTCTGAAGCTTTCTTT.

This clonotype was counted ten times or more. The V call is TRBV28, the J call TRBJ2-7; a possible D gene is TRBD2 (5 bases). The CDR3 totals 14 residues. Germline V gene data show CDR1 as MDHEN and CDR2 as SYDVKM. The V end lost 6 bases, the J end lost 6 bases, and 18 bases lay between the germline ends. CDR3 DNA sequence: TGTGCCAGCAGCCGCGGGTTTCCATCTCTCGAGCAGTACTTC. Translation gives CASSRGFPSLEQYF.

The sample holds many counts of this clonotype. The rearrangement joins TRBV4-1 to TRBJ1-1; 8 bases are shared with TRBD1. CDR1 and CDR2 from the germline V gene are MGHRA and YSYEKL. V dropped 3 bases and J dropped 1; count of bases not matched to a gene: 4. This CDR3 contains 15 residues. The CDR3 region is CASSHRTGRNTEAFF. The CDR3 coding sequence is TGCGCCAGCAGCCACAGGACAGGGAGGAACACTGAAGCTTTCTTT.

This clonotype was seen many times. The chain joins TRBV7-6 to TRBJ2-5; perhaps TRBD2 as D (5 bases). Per the germline V gene, CDR1 is SGHVS and CDR2 is FNYEAQ. There are 15 residues in the CDR3. V was trimmed by 5 bases and J by 5 bases, leaving 18 bases between them. The CDR3 is CASSHPAGPGETQYF. In nucleotides, the CDR3 is TGTGCCAGCAGCCACCCCGCCGGACCGGGGGAGACCCAGTACTTC.

This clonotype was detected many times. This chain uses TRBV7-2 with TRBJ1-5; D not certain. Germline loops: CDR1 SGHTA, CDR2 FQGNSA. The V gene lost 4 bases and the J gene lost 7 bases, with 8 bases spanning the gap. This CDR3 has 12 residues. The DNA for the CDR3 is TGTGCCAGCAGCTCCCGGGGACAGCCCCAGCATTTT. Residues: CASSSRGQPQHF.

This clonotype came up a few times. The genes are TRBV19 and TRBJ1-1; D perhaps matches TRBD1 (5 bases). The germline V and J ends were trimmed by 7 bases and 4 bases, with 19 bases remaining between them. CDR1 is LNHDA, CDR2 SQIVND, per germline (reference sequence). This CDR3 spans 15 amino acids. CDR3 DNA sequence: TGTGCCAGTATCCTAAGGCAGGGCTTGGGCACTGAAGCTTTCTTT. Translation: CASILRQGLGTEAFF.

The chain combines TRBV2 with TRBJ2-5, with D possibly matching TRBD1 (6 bases). This CDR3 is 14 amino acids long. The germline V gene has CDR1 SNHLY and CDR2 FYNNEI. V was clipped by 7 bases and J by 5 bases, with 17 bases between them. DNA of the CDR3: TGTGCCAGCACTTCGACAGGATGGAGGGAGACCCAGTACTTC. The encoded protein is CASTSTGWRETQYF.

In this sample, this clonotype turned up many times. The rearrangement joins TRBV7-8 to TRBJ2-3, with 10 bases aligning to TRBD2. After removal of 6 bases from V and 5 bases from J, the junction contained 8 bases not matched to a gene. The CDR3 length is 15 residues. Germline CDR1 reads SGHVS; CDR2 reads FQNEAQ. The CDR3 nucleotides read TGTGCCAGCAGTCGCAGCGGGGGGGCCAGAGATACGCAGTATTTT. Residues: CASSRSGGARDTQYF.

This clonotype occurred many times. This chain connects TRBV20-1 to TRBJ1-5, with no clear D. The ends were cut back, 4 bases at V and 6 bases at J, with 10 bases in the middle. This CDR3 contains 12 residues. Per germline, CDR1 DFQATT and CDR2 SNEGSKA (reference sequence). In nucleotides, the CDR3 is TGCAGTGCTAATGGAGTAGGTCAGCCCCAGCATTTT. The encoded protein is CSANGVGQPQHF.

The rearrangement uses TRBV20-1 and TRBJ2-2; D is undetermined. Germline CDR1 and CDR2: DFQATT and SNEGSKA (reference sequence). V was pared by 4 bases and J by 1 base, with 10 bases between. The CDR3 loop spans 14 amino acids. The CDR3 sequence is CSATRTENTGELFF. CDR3 in DNA: TGCAGTGCTACCAGGACCGAGAACACCGGGGAGCTGTTTTTT.

In the case of this clonotype: Being one base from a much bigger clone, this may be a read error. The chain uses TRBV6-6 and TRBJ1-1; a weak D match, TRBD1 (5 bases). CDR1 MNHNY and CDR2 SVGAGI come from the germline V gene (reference sequence). The CDR3 is made up of 13 amino acids. CDR3 nucleotides: TGTGCCAACAGTTGGGACGGTTACACTGAAGCTTTCTTT. It yields the protein CANSWDGYTEAFF.

This clonotype came up a few times. The V and J genes are TRBV20-1 and TRBJ2-5, with a weak D call TRBD2 (5 bases). The V end was cut by 0 bases, the J end by 0 bases, with 14 bases between. CDR3 length: 16 residues. Germline V gene lookup returns CDR1 DFQATT and CDR2 SNEGSKA (reference sequence). The CDR3: CSARDLQRRYQETQYF. The CDR3 region has the DNA TGCAGTGCTAGAGATCTCCAGCGGAGGTACCAAGAGACCCAGTACTTC.

Judged by abundance, this clonotype is medium-sized. The V gene is TRBV7-6, the J gene TRBJ2-5; no reliable D call. V lost 7 bases and J 2 bases, leaving 17 bases between the germline ends. The CDR3 is made up of 15 amino acids. Germline lookup yields CDR1 SGHVS and CDR2 FNYEAQ. Here the CDR3 DNA reads TGTGCCAGCAAAGCCGGGTTCACGGCACAAGAGACCCAGTACTTC. Translated, it gives CASKAGFTAQETQYF.

This clonotype was counted at least ten times. The chain links TRBV28 to TRBJ1-2; 10 nucleotides line up with TRBD1. The ends lost 9 bases at V and 7 bases at J; junction bases unmatched: 17. This CDR3 is 16 amino acids long. CDR1 is MDHEN, CDR2 SYDVKM, per germline. In DNA, the CDR3 is TGTGCCAGTAAAAAGTCCGTCGGGACAGGGGTTGTTGGCTACACCTTC. It encodes CASKKSVGTGVVGYTF.

This clonotype was picked up a small number of times. An end of the junction differs from the germline gene, which may be a read error. This chain connects TRBV7-6 to TRBJ1-6; D is unresolved. The germline gives CDR1 SGHVS, CDR2 FNYEAQ. This CDR3 comprises 13 residues. The CDR3 spells CASSFAVASPHHF. The CDR3 bases are TGTGCCAGCAGCTTTGCCGTCGCTTCACCCCACCACTTT.

V is TRBV12-3 or TRBV12-4 and J is TRBJ1-2, with D unresolved. The CDR3 loop spans 12 amino acids. Trimming shortened V by 5 bases and J by 7 bases, and 11 bases separated the two germline ends. The chain's CDR3 is CASSPPLIGYTF. CDR3 DNA: TGTGCCAGCAGTCCTCCCCTTATTGGCTACACCTTC.

This clonotype was seen at least ten times. The chain is built from TRBV7-2 and TRBJ2-5; no clear D. The V gene's germline CDR1 is SGHTA and CDR2 FQGNSA. The CDR3 spans 12 residues. Trimming removed 3 bases at V and 4 bases at J, with 6 bases between. This CDR3 reads CASSFVLETQYF. The CDR3 coding sequence is TGTGCCAGCAGCTTTGTACTAGAGACCCAGTACTTC.

At least ten counts were recorded for this clonotype. The V call is TRBV3-1, the J call TRBJ1-1; D uncertain. The CDR3 loop spans 14 amino acids. V was shortened by 2 bases and J by 3 bases, with 10 bases between the two germline ends. The germline V gene encodes CDR1 LGHDT and CDR2 YNNKEL (reference sequence). The CDR3 DNA sequence: TGTGCCAGCAGCCAACGCGGACCATACACTGAAGCTTTCTTT. Its protein product is CASSQRGPYTEAFF.

In its sample, this clonotype was seen a few times. The gene calls are TRBV5-1 and TRBJ2-3, with TRBD1 identical over 8 bases. The length of the CDR3 is 15 residues. Unmatched junction bases numbered 7, after V lost 5 bases and J lost 2 bases. Looked up from germline, CDR1 is SGHRS and CDR2 is YFSETQ. The DNA for the CDR3 is TGCGCCAGCAGTGGACAGGGTACTATCACAGATACGCAGTATTTT. Translating gives CASSGQGTITDTQYF.

This clonotype was detected many times. V gene TRBV7-9 combines with J gene TRBJ1-1; D not certain. V shed 5 bases and J shed 0 bases, with 16 bases lying between them. The germline V gene encodes CDR1 SEHNR and CDR2 FQNEAQ (reference sequence). This CDR3 has 16 amino acids. The CDR3 reads CASSPGAGSMNTEAFF. In DNA, the CDR3 is TGTGCCAGCAGCCCCGGCGCCGGGAGCATGAACACTGAAGCTTTCTTT. Full variable domain (remainder filled in from reference TRBV7-9 and TRBJ1-1): DTGVSQNPRHKITKRGQNVTFRCDPISEHNRLYWYRQTLGQGPEFLTYFQNEAQLEKSRLLSDRFSAERPKGSFSTLEIQRTEQGDSAMYLCASSPGAGSMNTEAFFGQGTRLTVV.

This clonotype was picked up many times. This chain joins TRBV15 and TRBJ2-5, with D unresolved. V shed 1 base and J shed 5 bases, with 11 bases lying between them. The CDR3 is 14 amino acids. Germline V CDR1 and CDR2: LNHNV, YYDKDF (reference sequence). CDR3 in amino acids: CATSRVGSGETQYF. CDR3 DNA: TGTGCCACCAGCAGAGTGGGGTCGGGCGAGACCCAGTACTTC.

Only one count was recorded for this clonotype. Since a much larger clone is just one base distant, this may be a read error. J is TRBJ2-2 and V is TRBV2; TRBD1 matches at 9 bases. The CDR3 sequence is 13 residues long. Trimming cost V 10 bases and J 5 bases; bases outside gene matches: 5. Germline lookup yields CDR1 SNHLY and CDR2 FYNNEI. CDR3 loop: CANNGQGTGELFF. The CDR3 nucleotides are TGTGCCAACAACGGACAGGGGACCGGGGAGCTGTTTTTT.

This clonotype was detected ten times or more. V is TRBV2 and J is TRBJ2-7; 7 bases are a match to TRBD1. CDR1 and CDR2 (germline): SNHLY, FYNNEI. Trimming took 10 bases from V and 3 from J; bases not matched to a gene: 15. The length of the CDR3 is 15 residues. The CDR3 here is CATSHPGQTLYEQYF. CDR3 sequence (DNA): TGTGCCACTTCGCATCCGGGACAGACACTCTACGAGCAGTACTTC.

V usage is TRBV29-1 and J usage is TRBJ2-1; TRBD2 aligns across 8 bases. Germline lookup yields CDR1 SQVTM and CDR2 ANQGSEA. The CDR3 length is 11 residues. The junction had 4 bases not matched to a gene; V was cut back by 6 bases and J by 9 bases. CDR3 amino acids: CSVGRGSEQFF. The CDR3 DNA follows: TGCAGCGTCGGGAGGGGGAGTGAGCAGTTCTTC.

V is TRBV11-2 and J is TRBJ1-1, with D possibly being TRBD1 (5 bases). The V and J ends lost 2 bases and 2 bases respectively, with 12 bases between them. The germline CDR1 and CDR2 sequences are SGHAT and FQNNGV. CDR3 size: 15 residues. CDR3 bases: TGTGCCAGCAGCTTAATCGCCGGGGGTAACACTGAAGCTTTCTTT. Its protein is CASSLIAGGNTEAFF.